The TCR beta chain under discussion was sequenced for a study of blood T cell repertoires in COVID-19 (dated by TCRdb to about 2020). Study-wide context: Samples from collaborators originated in the United States, Italy and Spain and spanned both the acute and convalescent phases of COVID-19. A de-identified subject ID, COVID-19 status, age in years and sex were almost always included in the sample metadata. The prospective study material was composed of cDNA or gDNA derived from T cells, B-cell-depleted T cells, or PBMCs. Samples were obtained from the ongoing ImmuneRACE study (first 160 participants) and from some 1,300 subjects provided by 6 global collaborators. The repertoires were released in a freely available public database meant as a resource for research on the immune response to SARS-CoV-2. Deeply sampled blood TCRbeta repertoires from subjects exposed to, actively infected with, or recovered from COVID-19 were included in the dataset. Where available, HLA class I and class II types were obtained from metadata supplied by the sample provider rather than from assay-based typing.

What the study reported, not specific to this receptor: How much clinical and demographic metadata was included differed by source and by participant, and the metadata was provided uncurated.

The collaborating institutions used their own protocols to collect whole blood in K2EDTA tubes. For TCRbeta analysis, collaborators shipped samples as frozen whole blood, isolated PBMCs, or DNA extracted from either of those sample types. For this clone: The antigen it binds to is not known. No much larger clonotype is one base removed from it; base qualities were not supplied.

Measured from the cysteine to the phenylalanine, the CDR3 is 18 residues long. The read is trimmed to its CDR3 DNA, 54 bases read in frame from base 1. CDR1 and CDR2 were assigned from the germline V gene (reference sequence) as MNHEY and SMNVEV. V and J are trimmed by 4 bases and 0 bases, and the gene matches miss 11 bases of the junction. TCRbeta CDR3 regions were amplified from genomic DNA using the immunoSEQ Assay, a bias-controlled multiplex PCR. As for how the authors treated the data: The number of nucleated cells in each sample was estimated from the amplification of reference gene primers within the assay. To quantify the absolute abundance of each unique TCRbeta CDR3 rearrangement, sequence reads were collapsed and filtered. Productive Simpson clonality was computed per sample as the square root of Simpson's diversity index over productive rearrangements. The table was pulled from immuneACCESS by TCRdb, which kept in-frame rearrangements only. Such tables lose some clones; where checked, under half of the loss comes from unresolved V genes, and the rest has no known cause. V, J and clone size reflect that table, while D and trimming were determined from the DNA. This sample gives 55,000 to 65,000 clones in total; around 80% of them show up just once. The top ten hold around 5.9% of the sample.

The sequencing sample was made of peripheral blood. This sequence uses TRBV27 and TRBJ1-1; 10 junctional bases match TRBD1. The TCR sequence derives from a woman aged 55-69 years with acute or convalescent COVID-19. The CDR3 amino acid sequence is: CASSSRTGGWVLNTEAFF. The DNA sequence is TGTGCCAGCAGTTCCCGGACAGGGGGTTGGGTATTGAACACTGAAGCTTTCTTT.